This T cell receptor beta chain was found in a study of cytomegalovirus exposure and HLA in healthy donors. Use of 60 Vbeta and 13 Jbeta primers characterized the PCR. Measured with immunoSEQ multiplex PCR; TCRdb has only the in-frame clones, and not every one. The sample includes around 31,000 clones, 87% of them seen just once. The clonotype originates from a boy younger than 18 in good health and CMV-seronegative. The sample was PBMCs.

CDR3 sequence (DNA): TGTGCCAGCAGTGGACAGGGGATATCGCAGCCCCAGCATTTT. Translation: CASSGQGISQPQHF. This sequence joins TRBV27 and TRBJ1-5; 9 nucleotides match TRBD1. Germline-derived CDR1 and CDR2 are MNHEY and SMNVEV (reference sequence). This CDR3 comprises 14 residues. Trimming removed 5 bases from V and 7 bases from J; junction bases left unmatched: 6.